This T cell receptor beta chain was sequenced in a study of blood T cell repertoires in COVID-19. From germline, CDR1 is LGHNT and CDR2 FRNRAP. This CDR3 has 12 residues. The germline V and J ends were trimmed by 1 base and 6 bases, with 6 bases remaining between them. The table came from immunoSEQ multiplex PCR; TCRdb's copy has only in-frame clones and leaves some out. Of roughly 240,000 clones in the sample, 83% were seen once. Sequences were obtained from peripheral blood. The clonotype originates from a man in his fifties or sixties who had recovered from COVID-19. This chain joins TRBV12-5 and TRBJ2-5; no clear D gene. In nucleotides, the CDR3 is TGTGCTAGTGGTTTGGAGAAGCAGACCCAGTACTTC. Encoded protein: CASGLEKQTQYF.